The present entry profiles one T cell receptor (beta chain) with its context. What it binds is unknown. A much larger clone differs by one base, so this may be a read error. Germline CDR1 is SGHRS and CDR2 is YFSETQ. The CDR3 has 15 amino acids. The sample comes from a study of blood T cells in healthy people across ages. Findings and limits, study-wide: Per million T cells, TCR beta diversity dropped about linearly as age rose. Estimated diversity, derived from one million T cells, was regarded as an underestimate.

Primed by a sample-barcoded 5' primer and a J-beta primer mix, a second PCR proceeded for about 6 to 12 cycles. TCRdb reprocessed the 5' RACE reads with MiXCR, giving one entry per CDR3 protein. The sample consists of roughly 1.9 million distinct CDR3 sequences, 39% of them appearing once. The V and J genes are TRBV5-1 and TRBJ2-1, with D perhaps TRBD1 or TRBD2 (5 bases each). This clonotype was sampled from a human donor in good health. Material: blood. The CDR3 loop is CASSLAGAGINGQFF. The DNA for the CDR3 is TGCGCCAGCAGCTTGGCCGGGGCAGGGATCAATGGGCAGTTCTTC.